Below are 25 T cell receptor beta chains sequenced from a single sample in a study of cytotoxic CD8 clonotypes in ibrutinib-treated CLL. Generated by immunoSEQ multiplex PCR, the TCRdb table keeps only in-frame clones and is missing some. The repertoire has 50,000 to 65,000 clones, around 60% of them found once; the top ten carry roughly 14%. The sample in question was PBMCs, obtained after 12 months of ibrutinib treatment. The receptors stem from a human donor with chronic lymphocytic leukemia.

J is TRBJ2-5 and V is TRBV7-7; weak D call: TRBD1 (5 bases). CDR1 is SSHAT and CDR2 is FNYEAQ in the germline V gene (reference sequence). V lost 2 bases, J lost 4 bases, and 11 bases lay in between. The CDR3 runs to 14 residues. CDR3 protein: CASSLNTGRETQYF. The CDR3 nucleotides read TGTGCCAGCAGCTTAAATACAGGAAGAGAGACCCAGTACTTC.

This clone was counted at least ten times. The chain recombines TRBV9 with TRBJ1-2; D uncertain. The V and J ends lost 7 bases and 3 bases respectively, with 13 bases between them. Germline V gives CDR1 SGDLS, CDR2 YYNGEE. The CDR3 spans 13 residues. CDR3 coding DNA: TGTGCCAGCCAGCCCGCCACTGACTATGGCTACACCTTC. Translating it yields CASQPATDYGYTF.

The rearrangement links TRBV4-1 to TRBJ1-2; D gene ambiguous. This CDR3 region has 13 residues. Germline CDR1 reads MGHRA; CDR2 reads YSYEKL. Trimming removed 3 bases at V and 6 bases at J, with 11 bases between. CDR3 amino acids: CASSQGFSDGYTF. CDR3 DNA sequence: TGCGCCAGCAGCCAGGGTTTTTCGGATGGCTACACCTTC.

The rearrangement uses TRBV7-9 and TRBJ1-1, with D possibly TRBD1 on 6 matching bases. CDR3 length: 15 amino acids. V dropped 3 bases and J dropped 4 bases, with 15 bases sitting between them. Germline V gives CDR1 SEHNR, CDR2 FQNEAQ (reference sequence). The CDR3: CASSFPMNRVTEAFF. The CDR3, as DNA: TGTGCCAGCAGCTTCCCCATGAACAGGGTCACTGAAGCTTTCTTT.

This sequence joins TRBV5-1 and TRBJ2-2; D is ambiguous. Trimming pared 5 bases from V and 2 bases from J, leaving 10 bases between. The CDR3 extends over 14 amino acids. Germline V CDR1 and CDR2: SGHRS, YFSETQ. CDR3 nucleotides: TGCGCCAGCAGAAGGGCGGCTAACACCGGGGAGCTGTTTTTT. Translating it yields CASRRAANTGELFF.

The chain uses TRBV6-6 and TRBJ2-1; 9 bases map to TRBD2. Germline V gives CDR1 MNHNY, CDR2 SVGAGI (reference sequence). The V gene end was trimmed by 5 bases and the J gene end by 6 bases; junction bases not matched to a gene: 8. This CDR3 has 15 amino acids. The CDR3 sequence is CASSPRRGGLNEQFF. In DNA form, the CDR3 reads TGTGCCAGCAGTCCGAGGCGGGGGGGCCTCAATGAGCAGTTCTTC.

The chain combines TRBV27 with TRBJ2-5; 9 bases match TRBD2. Per the germline V gene, CDR1 is MNHEY and CDR2 is SMNVEV (reference sequence). There are 16 residues in the CDR3. Trimming at V came to 4 bases and at J to 7 bases, leaving 13 bases not matched to a gene. The CDR3 sequence: CASSSLAGSKRGTQYF. The CDR3 DNA is TGTGCCAGCAGTTCCCTAGCGGGATCTAAGAGGGGGACCCAGTACTTC.

By sample share, this clone is large. The V gene is TRBV13, the J gene TRBJ1-1; D call uncertain. With 0 bases removed from V and 5 bases from J, the gap between germline ends came to 7 bases. This CDR3 region has 13 residues. The germline gives CDR1 PRHDT, CDR2 FYEKMQ (reference sequence). This CDR3 is CASSLGRWTEAFF. The CDR3 DNA is TGTGCCAGCAGCTTAGGCCGGTGGACTGAAGCTTTCTTT.

CDR3 sequence reads: CASKRMNTEAFF. The CDR3 bases are TGTGCCAGCAAGAGGATGAACACTGAAGCTTTCTTT. The chain couples TRBV6-5 to TRBJ1-1; D gene uncertain. The CDR3 covers 12 residues. V dropped 7 bases and J dropped 0 bases, with 6 bases sitting between them. Germline V gives CDR1 MNHEY, CDR2 SVGAGI.

The V and J genes are TRBV11-2 and TRBJ2-3; no clear D gene. V lost 0 bases to trimming and J lost 6 bases, with 13 bases between them. The CDR3 runs 15 residues. CDR1 and CDR2 from the germline V gene are SGHAT and FQNNGV. The CDR3 here is CASSLDLANPDTQYF. The DNA of the CDR3 is TGTGCCAGCAGCTTAGATCTTGCCAACCCCGATACGCAGTATTTT.

V gene TRBV6-5 combines with J gene TRBJ1-6; no reliable D call. This CDR3 has 14 residues. V gave up 8 bases and J gave up 7 bases, with 15 bases separating them. Germline CDR1 MNHEY, CDR2 SVGAGI. CDR3 sequence reads: CASRSGGQNSPLHF. The DNA for the CDR3 is TGTGCCAGCCGGTCGGGAGGGCAAAATTCACCCCTCCACTTT.

The chain has TRBV5-4 and TRBJ2-3; D unresolved. The CDR3 is made up of 15 amino acids. CDR1 SGHNT and CDR2 YYREEE come from the germline V gene (reference sequence). Trimming removed 0 bases at V and 0 bases at J, with 8 bases between. In nucleotides, the CDR3 is TGTGCCAGCAGCTTGGTTTTGGCCAGCACAGATACGCAGTATTTT. This sequence encodes CASSLVLASTDTQYF.

CDR3 sequence: CASSSNGSPYNEQFF. The DNA for the CDR3 is TGTGCCAGCAGTTCAAACGGGAGCCCCTACAATGAGCAGTTCTTC. The chain employs TRBV28 and TRBJ2-1; D is possibly TRBD2 (6 bases). The length of the CDR3 is 15 residues. Trimming pared 4 bases from V and 2 bases from J, leaving 12 bases between. From germline, CDR1 is MDHEN and CDR2 SYDVKM.

This clone was observed a handful of times. Other DNA sequences in this sample translate to the same CDR3. The V call is TRBV7-9, the J call TRBJ1-2; no clear D. In germline, CDR1 is SEHNR, CDR2 FQNEAQ (reference sequence). The CDR3 is 12 residues long. The V gene lost 0 bases and the J gene lost 5 bases, with 4 bases spanning the gap. The CDR3 region has the DNA TGTGCCAGCAGCTTAGCGGGTTATGGCTACACCTTC. Amino acid sequence: CASSLAGYGYTF.

Ten or more counts support this clone. The chain recombines TRBV2 with TRBJ2-1, with 7 bases matching TRBD2. Trimming cost V 3 bases and J 10 bases; bases outside gene matches: 0. The CDR3 runs to 11 residues. Germline V lookup: CDR1 SNHLY, CDR2 FYNNEI. The chain's CDR3 is CASSEGGEQFF. CDR3 in DNA: TGTGCCAGCAGTGAGGGAGGGGAGCAGTTCTTC.

This clone was seen many times. CDR3 sequence: CASRTGRGNTEAFF. The CDR3 bases are TGTGCCAGCAGGACAGGCCGGGGGAACACTGAAGCTTTCTTT. The gene calls are TRBV6-1 and TRBJ1-1, with a weak D call TRBD1 (6 bases). The CDR3 has 14 amino acids. The germline V gene encodes CDR1 MNHNS and CDR2 SASEGT. V lost 6 bases, J lost 1 base, and 12 bases lay in between.

The chain employs TRBV7-2 and TRBJ1-5, with D uncertain. Trimming pared 2 bases from V and 4 bases from J, leaving 6 bases between. This CDR3 comprises 13 residues. Per the germline V gene, CDR1 is SGHTA and CDR2 is FQGNSA. The CDR3 loop reads CASSLWGNQPQHF. In DNA, the CDR3 is TGTGCCAGCAGCTTATGGGGAAATCAGCCCCAGCATTTT.

This CDR3 is CASSEVVMASYNEQFF. The CDR3 region has the DNA TGTGCCAGCAGTGAAGTAGTAATGGCTAGCTACAATGAGCAGTTCTTC. The chain combines TRBV6-1 with TRBJ2-1, with D uncertain. Germline CDR1 is MNHNS and CDR2 is SASEGT. The CDR3 sequence is 16 residues long. V lost 1 base and J lost 3, with 13 bases in between.

This clone was observed a few times. This chain links TRBV6-5 with TRBJ2-7; the D is unclear. The CDR3 sequence is 11 residues long. The V and J ends lost 4 bases and 8 bases respectively, with 9 bases between them. Per the germline V gene, CDR1 is MNHEY and CDR2 is SVGAGI. CDR3 DNA: TGTGCCAGCAGTTCCGAGATTAAGCAGTACTTC. Protein sequence: CASSSEIKQYF.

This clone was observed a few times. This CDR3 is CASSHPRPYGYTF. The CDR3 DNA is TGTGCCAGCAGTCACCCTAGACCCTATGGCTACACCTTC. The chain combines TRBV28 with TRBJ1-2; D is uncertain. Looked up from germline, CDR1 is MDHEN and CDR2 is SYDVKM. V lost 5 bases, J lost 4 bases, and 11 bases lay in between. The CDR3 is made up of 13 amino acids.

In the case of this clone: One end of the junction fails to match germline, which may point to a read error. The CDR3 DNA sequence: TGTGCCAGCAGCTTCTGGGGGTCTGGGGCCAACGTCCTGACTTTC. Translation gives CASSFWGSGANVLTF. This sequence joins TRBV5-1 and TRBJ2-6; D may match TRBD1 or TRBD2 (5 bases each). The CDR3 is made up of 15 amino acids. The germline CDR1 and CDR2 sequences are SGHRS and YFSETQ.

In this sample, this clone turned up a few times. This chain joins TRBV5-1 and TRBJ2-1, with D unresolved. V was pared by 2 bases and J by 9 bases, with 9 bases between. The CDR3 is 12 amino acids. Germline CDR1 is SGHRS and CDR2 is YFSETQ. CDR3 sequence reads: CASSFDRSEQFF. The CDR3 region has the DNA TGCGCCAGCAGCTTTGATCGGTCTGAGCAGTTCTTC. The full variable domain, rest sourced from reference TRBV5-1 and TRBJ2-1, is KAGVTQTPRYLIKTRGQQVTLSCSPISGHRSVSWYQQTPGQGLQFLFEYFSETQRNKGNFPGRFSGRQFSNSRSEMNVSTLELGDSALYLCASSFDRSEQFFGPGTRLTVL.

The chain couples TRBV10-3 to TRBJ2-7; a weak D match, TRBD2 (6 bases). Germline V CDR1 and CDR2: ENHRY, SYGVKD. This CDR3 spans 14 amino acids. The germline V and J ends were trimmed by 4 bases and 5 bases, with 15 bases remaining between them. The CDR3 region is CAISGAPGVNEQYF. The CDR3 bases are TGTGCCATCAGTGGGGCTCCGGGGGTCAACGAGCAGTACTTC.

The chain links TRBV28 to TRBJ1-1; the D is unclear. Germline assignment: CDR1 MDHEN and CDR2 SYDVKM. V lost 3 bases to trimming and J lost 10 bases, with 21 bases between them. The CDR3 is made up of 15 amino acids. The chain's CDR3 is CASSFPRKLGLGAFF. The CDR3 nucleotides read TGTGCCAGCAGTTTTCCCAGGAAATTAGGTTTGGGAGCTTTCTTT.

The chain carries TRBV6-1 and TRBJ2-1, with a weak D call TRBD2 (5 bases). Germline CDR1 is MNHNS and CDR2 is SASEGT. The V and J ends lost 1 base and 9 bases respectively, with 10 bases between them. The length of the CDR3 is 13 residues. Written as DNA, the CDR3 is TGTGCCAGCAGTGAAGTCCTAGCTATTGAGCAGTTCTTC. Its protein is CASSEVLAIEQFF.